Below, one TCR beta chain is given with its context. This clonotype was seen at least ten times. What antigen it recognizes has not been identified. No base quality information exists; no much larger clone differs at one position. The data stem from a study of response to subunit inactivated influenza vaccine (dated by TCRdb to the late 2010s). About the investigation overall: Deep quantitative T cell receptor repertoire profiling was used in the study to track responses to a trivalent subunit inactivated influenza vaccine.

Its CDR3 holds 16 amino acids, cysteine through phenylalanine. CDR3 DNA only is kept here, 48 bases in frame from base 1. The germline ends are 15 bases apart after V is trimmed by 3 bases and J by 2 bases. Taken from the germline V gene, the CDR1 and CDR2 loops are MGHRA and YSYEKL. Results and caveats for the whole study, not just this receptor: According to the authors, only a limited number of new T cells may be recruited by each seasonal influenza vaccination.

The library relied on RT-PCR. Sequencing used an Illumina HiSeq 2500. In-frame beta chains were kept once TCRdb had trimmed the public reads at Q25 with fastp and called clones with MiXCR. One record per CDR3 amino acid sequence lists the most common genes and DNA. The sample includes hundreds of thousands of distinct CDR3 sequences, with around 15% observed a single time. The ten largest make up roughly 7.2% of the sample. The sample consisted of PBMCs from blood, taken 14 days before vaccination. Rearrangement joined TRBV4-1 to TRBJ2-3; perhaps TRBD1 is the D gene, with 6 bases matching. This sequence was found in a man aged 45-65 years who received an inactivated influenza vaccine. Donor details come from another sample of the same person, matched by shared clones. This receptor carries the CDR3 CASSHEQGVLTDTQYF. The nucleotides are TGCGCCAGCAGCCATGAACAGGGAGTCCTCACAGATACGCAGTATTTT.